This T cell receptor (beta chain) appears in the sequencing data of a study of cytomegalovirus exposure and HLA in healthy donors. Findings and limits, study-wide: The study listed 164 cytomegalovirus-associated TCR beta chains.

Assay: immunoSEQ multiplex PCR; the TCRdb copy retains only in-frame clones and omits some. The repertoire holds under 80,000 clones, with 70% to 90% as singletons. On this clone: What it binds is not known.

Deletions cut 3 bases from V and 9 bases from J, with 15 bases between. Germline V gene sequence: CDR1 MNHNY, CDR2 SVGAGI (reference sequence). The CDR3 has 14 residues. This chain connects TRBV6-6 to TRBJ2-1, with D perhaps matching TRBD2 (5 bases). Material: PBMCs. This sequence was found in a woman aged 18-29 years in good health and CMV-seronegative. The CDR3 protein is CASSYITSSGEQFF. CDR3 bases: TGTGCCAGCAGTTATATTACTAGTTCTGGTGAGCAGTTCTTC.